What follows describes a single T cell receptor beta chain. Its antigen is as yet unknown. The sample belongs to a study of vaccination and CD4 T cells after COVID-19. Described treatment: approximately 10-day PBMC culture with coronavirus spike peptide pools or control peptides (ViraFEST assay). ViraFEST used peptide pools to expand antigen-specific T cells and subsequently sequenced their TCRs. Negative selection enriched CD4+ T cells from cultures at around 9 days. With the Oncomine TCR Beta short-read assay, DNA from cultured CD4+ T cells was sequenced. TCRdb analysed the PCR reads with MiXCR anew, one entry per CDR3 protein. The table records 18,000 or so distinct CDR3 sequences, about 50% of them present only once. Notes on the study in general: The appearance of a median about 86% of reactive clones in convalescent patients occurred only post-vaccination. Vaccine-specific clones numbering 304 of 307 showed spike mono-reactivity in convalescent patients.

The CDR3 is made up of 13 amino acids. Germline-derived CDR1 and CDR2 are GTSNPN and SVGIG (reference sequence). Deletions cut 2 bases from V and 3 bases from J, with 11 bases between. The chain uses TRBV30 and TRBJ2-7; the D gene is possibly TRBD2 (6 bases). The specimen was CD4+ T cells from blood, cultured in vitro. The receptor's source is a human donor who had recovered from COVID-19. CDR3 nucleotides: TGTGCCTGGAGTCCCCGACTAGACTACGAGCAGTACTTC. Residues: CAWSPRLDYEQYF.